This T cell receptor beta chain was sequenced during a study of cytomegalovirus exposure and HLA in healthy donors. The PCR ran on 60 Vbeta and 13 Jbeta primers. The assay was immunoSEQ multiplex PCR, and TCRdb's table has in-frame clones only and misses some. The sample's table shows approximately 50,000 clones. With 6 bases removed from V and 6 bases from J, the gap between germline ends came to 12 bases. The germline V gene encodes CDR1 LGHNA and CDR2 YSLEER. The CDR3 extends over 12 amino acids. Sequencing was carried out using PBMCs. This receptor was obtained from a female donor in good health and CMV-seronegative. The chain links TRBV4-3 to TRBJ2-7; D ambiguous. The CDR3 nucleotides read TGCGCCAGCAGTCTCGGTGTCGGCGAGCAGTACTTC. As protein: CASSLGVGEQYF.